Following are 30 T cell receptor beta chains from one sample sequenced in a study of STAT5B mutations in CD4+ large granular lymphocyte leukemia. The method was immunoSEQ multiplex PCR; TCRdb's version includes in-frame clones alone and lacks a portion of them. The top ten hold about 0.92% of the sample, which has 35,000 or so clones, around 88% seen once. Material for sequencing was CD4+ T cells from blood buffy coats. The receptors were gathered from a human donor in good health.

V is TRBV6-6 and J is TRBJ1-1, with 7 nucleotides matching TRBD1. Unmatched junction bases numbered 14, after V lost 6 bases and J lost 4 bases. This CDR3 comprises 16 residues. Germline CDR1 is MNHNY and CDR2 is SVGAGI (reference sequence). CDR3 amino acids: CASSVVNNRGSTEAFF. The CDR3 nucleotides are TGTGCCAGCAGCGTCGTAAACAACAGGGGTTCCACTGAAGCTTTCTTT.

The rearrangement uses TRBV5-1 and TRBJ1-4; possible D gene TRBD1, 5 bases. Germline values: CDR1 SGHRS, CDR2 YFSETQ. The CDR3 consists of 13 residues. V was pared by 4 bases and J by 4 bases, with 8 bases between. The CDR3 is CASSGGGNEKLFF. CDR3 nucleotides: TGCGCCAGCAGCGGCGGGGGTAATGAAAAACTGTTTTTT. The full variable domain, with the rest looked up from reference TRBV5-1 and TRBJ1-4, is KAGVTQTPRYLIKTRGQQVTLSCSPISGHRSVSWYQQTPGQGLQFLFEYFSETQRNKGNFPGRFSGRQFSNSRSEMNVSTLELGDSALYLCASSGGGNEKLFFGSGTQLSVL.

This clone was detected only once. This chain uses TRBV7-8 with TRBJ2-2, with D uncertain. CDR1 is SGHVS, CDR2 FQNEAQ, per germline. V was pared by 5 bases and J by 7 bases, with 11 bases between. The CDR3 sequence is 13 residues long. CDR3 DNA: TGTGCCAGCAGCGCAAGGCTTGTCGGGGAGCTGTTTTTT. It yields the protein CASSARLVGELFF.

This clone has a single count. The CDR3 sequence is CASSLVGTNTGELFF. CDR3 nucleotide sequence: TGTGCCAGCAGCTTAGTGGGTACGAACACCGGGGAGCTGTTTTTT. The chain is built from TRBV11-2 and TRBJ2-2; D is undetermined. The V end was cut by 1 base, the J end by 0 bases, with 6 bases between. CDR1 and CDR2 (germline): SGHAT, FQNNGV. The CDR3 has 15 residues.

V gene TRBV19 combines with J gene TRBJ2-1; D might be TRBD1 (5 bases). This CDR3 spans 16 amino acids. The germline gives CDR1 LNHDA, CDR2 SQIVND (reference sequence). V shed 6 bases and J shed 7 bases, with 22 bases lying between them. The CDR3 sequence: CASSLGRIVKTNEQFF. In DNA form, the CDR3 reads TGTGCCAGTAGCCTGGGGCGCATTGTCAAAACGAATGAGCAGTTCTTC. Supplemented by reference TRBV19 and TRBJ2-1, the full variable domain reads DGGITQSPKYLFRKEGQNVTLSCEQNLNHDAMYWYRQDPGQGLRLIYYSQIVNDFQKGDIAEGYSVSREKKESFPLTVTSAQKNPTAFYLCASSLGRIVKTNEQFFGPGTRLTVL.

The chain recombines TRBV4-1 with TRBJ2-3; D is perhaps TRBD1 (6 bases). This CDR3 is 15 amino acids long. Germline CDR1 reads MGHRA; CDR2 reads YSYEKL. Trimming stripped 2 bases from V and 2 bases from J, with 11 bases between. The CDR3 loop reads CASSQRGGDTDTQYF. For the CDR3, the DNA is TGCGCCAGCAGCCAACGTGGGGGCGACACAGATACGCAGTATTTT.

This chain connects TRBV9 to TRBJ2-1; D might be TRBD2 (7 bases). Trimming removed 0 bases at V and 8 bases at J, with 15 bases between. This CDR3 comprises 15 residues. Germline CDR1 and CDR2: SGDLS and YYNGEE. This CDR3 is CASSVASGGRDEQFF. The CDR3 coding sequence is TGTGCCAGCAGCGTAGCCTCCGGGGGGCGGGATGAGCAGTTCTTC.

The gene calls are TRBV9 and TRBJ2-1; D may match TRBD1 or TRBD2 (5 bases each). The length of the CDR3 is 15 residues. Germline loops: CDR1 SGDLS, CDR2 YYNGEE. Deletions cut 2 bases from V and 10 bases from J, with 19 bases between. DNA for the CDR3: TGTGCCAGCAGCGTGTCCGGCCCGAGGGACCCCGAGCAGTTCTTC. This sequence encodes CASSVSGPRDPEQFF. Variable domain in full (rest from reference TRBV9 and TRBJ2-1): DSGVTQTPKHLITATGQRVTLRCSPRSGDLSVYWYQQSLDQGLQFLIQYYNGEERAKGNILERFSAQQFPDLHSELNLSSLELGDSALYFCASSVSGPRDPEQFFGPGTRLTVL.

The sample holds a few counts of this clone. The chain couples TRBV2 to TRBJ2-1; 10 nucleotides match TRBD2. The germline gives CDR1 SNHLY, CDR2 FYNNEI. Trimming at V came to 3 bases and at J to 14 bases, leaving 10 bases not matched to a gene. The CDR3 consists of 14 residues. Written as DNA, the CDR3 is TGTGCCAGCAGTGAGCCCCTAGCGGGGGTGCGAAAGTTCTTC. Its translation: CASSEPLAGVRKFF.

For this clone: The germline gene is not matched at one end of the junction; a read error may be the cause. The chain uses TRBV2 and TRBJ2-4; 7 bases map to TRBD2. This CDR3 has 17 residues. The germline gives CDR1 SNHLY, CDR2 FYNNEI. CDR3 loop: CASKGHGEGWTKNIQYF. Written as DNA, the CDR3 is TGTGCGAGCAAAGGACATGGGGAGGGTTGGACCAAAAACATTCAGTACTTC. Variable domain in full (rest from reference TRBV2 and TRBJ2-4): EPEVTQTPSHQVTQMGQEVILRCVPISNHLYFYWYRQILGQKVEFLVSFYNNEISEKSEIFDDQFSVERPDGSNFTLKIRSTKLEDSAMYFCASKGHGEGWTKNIQYFGAGTRLSVL.

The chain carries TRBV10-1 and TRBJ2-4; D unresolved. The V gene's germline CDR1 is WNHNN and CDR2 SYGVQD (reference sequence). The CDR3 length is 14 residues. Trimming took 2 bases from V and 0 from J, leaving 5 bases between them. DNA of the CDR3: TGCGCCAGCAGTGAGAACAGAGCCAAAAACATTCAGTACTTC. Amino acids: CASSENRAKNIQYF.

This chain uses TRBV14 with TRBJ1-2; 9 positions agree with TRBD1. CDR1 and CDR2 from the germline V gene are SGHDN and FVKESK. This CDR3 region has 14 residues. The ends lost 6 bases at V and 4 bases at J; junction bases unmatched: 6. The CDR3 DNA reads TGTGCCAGCAGTCCCGGGACAGGGAGCTATGGCTACACCTTC. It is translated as CASSPGTGSYGYTF. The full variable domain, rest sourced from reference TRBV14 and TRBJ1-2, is EAGVTQFPSHSVIEKGQTVTLRCDPISGHDNLYWYRRVMGKEIKFLLHFVKESKQDESGMPNNRFLAERTGGTYSTLKVQPAELEDSGVYFCASSPGTGSYGYTFGSGTRLTVV.

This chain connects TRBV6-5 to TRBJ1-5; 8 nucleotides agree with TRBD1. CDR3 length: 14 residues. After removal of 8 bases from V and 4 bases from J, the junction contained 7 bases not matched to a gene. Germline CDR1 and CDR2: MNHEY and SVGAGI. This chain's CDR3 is CASHRGGSNQPQHF. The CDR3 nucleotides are TGTGCCAGCCACAGGGGGGGAAGTAATCAGCCCCAGCATTTT.

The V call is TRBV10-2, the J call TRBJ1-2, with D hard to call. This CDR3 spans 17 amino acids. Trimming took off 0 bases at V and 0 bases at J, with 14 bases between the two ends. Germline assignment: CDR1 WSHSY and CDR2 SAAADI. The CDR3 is CASSESLEYAANYGYTF. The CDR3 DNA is TGCGCCAGCAGTGAGTCGTTAGAATACGCAGCTAACTATGGCTACACCTTC.

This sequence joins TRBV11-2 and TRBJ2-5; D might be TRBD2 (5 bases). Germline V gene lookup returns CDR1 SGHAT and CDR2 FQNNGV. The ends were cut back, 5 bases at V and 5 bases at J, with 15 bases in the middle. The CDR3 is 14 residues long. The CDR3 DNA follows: TGTGCCAGCAGCCCATTTGCGGGTGCGGAGACCCAGTACTTC. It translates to CASSPFAGAETQYF.

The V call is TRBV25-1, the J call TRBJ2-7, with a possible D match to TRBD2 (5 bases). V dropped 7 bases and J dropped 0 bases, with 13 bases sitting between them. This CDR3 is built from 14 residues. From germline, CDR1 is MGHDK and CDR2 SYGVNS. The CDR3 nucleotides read TGTGCCAGCACCCGATTCCGGGACTCCTACGAGCAGTACTTC. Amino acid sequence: CASTRFRDSYEQYF.

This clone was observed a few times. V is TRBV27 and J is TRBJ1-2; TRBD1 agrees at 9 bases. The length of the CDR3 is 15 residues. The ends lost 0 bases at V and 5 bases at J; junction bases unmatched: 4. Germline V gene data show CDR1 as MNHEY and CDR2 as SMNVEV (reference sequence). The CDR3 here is CASSLSGTGRYGYTF. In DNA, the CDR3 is TGTGCCAGCAGTTTATCCGGGACAGGGAGGTATGGCTACACCTTC.

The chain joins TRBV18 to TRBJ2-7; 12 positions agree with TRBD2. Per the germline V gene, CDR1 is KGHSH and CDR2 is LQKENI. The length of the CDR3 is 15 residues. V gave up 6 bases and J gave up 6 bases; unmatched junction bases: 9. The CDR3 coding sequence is TGTGCCAGCTCTCCCGCTAGCGGGGGGGCGGGCGAGCAGTACTTC. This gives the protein CASSPASGGAGEQYF.

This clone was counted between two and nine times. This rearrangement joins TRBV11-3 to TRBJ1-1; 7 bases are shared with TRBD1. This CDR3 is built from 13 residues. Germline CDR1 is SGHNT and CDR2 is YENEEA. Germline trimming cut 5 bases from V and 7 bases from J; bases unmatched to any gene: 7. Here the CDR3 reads CASSSRQGNEAFF. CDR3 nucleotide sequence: TGTGCCAGCAGCAGCCGACAGGGTAATGAAGCTTTCTTT.

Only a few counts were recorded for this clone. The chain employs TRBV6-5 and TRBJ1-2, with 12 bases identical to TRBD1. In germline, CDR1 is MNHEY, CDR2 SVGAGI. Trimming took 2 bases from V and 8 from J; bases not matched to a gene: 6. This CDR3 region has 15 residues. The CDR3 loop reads CASSYRGTGGDGYTF. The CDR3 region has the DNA TGTGCCAGCAGTTACCGAGGGACAGGGGGCGACGGCTACACCTTC.

CDR3 sequence: CASSFVGSGANVLTF. The CDR3 bases are TGTGCCAGCAGCTTTGTCGGCTCTGGGGCCAACGTCCTGACTTTC. This chain links TRBV5-5 with TRBJ2-6; D remains ambiguous. This CDR3 has 15 residues. Trimming shortened V by 2 bases and J by 0 bases, and 6 bases separated the two germline ends. The V gene's germline CDR1 is SGHKS and CDR2 YYEKEE (reference sequence). The complete variable domain, with remaining parts taken from reference TRBV5-5 and TRBJ2-6, reads DAGVTQSPTHLIKTRGQQVTLRCSPISGHKSVSWYQQVLGQGPQFIFQYYEKEERGRGNFPDRFSARQFPNYSSELNVNALLLGDSALYLCASSFVGSGANVLTFGAGSRLTVL.

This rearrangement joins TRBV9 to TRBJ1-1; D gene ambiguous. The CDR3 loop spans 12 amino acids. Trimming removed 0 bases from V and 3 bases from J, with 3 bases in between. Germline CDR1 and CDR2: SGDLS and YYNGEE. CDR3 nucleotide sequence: TGTGCCAGCAGCGTAGGAGACACTGAAGCTTTCTTT. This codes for CASSVGDTEAFF.

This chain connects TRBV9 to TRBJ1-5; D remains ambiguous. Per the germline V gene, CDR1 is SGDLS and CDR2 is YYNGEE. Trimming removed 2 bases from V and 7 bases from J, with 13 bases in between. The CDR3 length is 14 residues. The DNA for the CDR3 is TGTGCCAGCAGCGTTGCACCCCAATCACAGCCCCAGCATTTT. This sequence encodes CASSVAPQSQPQHF.

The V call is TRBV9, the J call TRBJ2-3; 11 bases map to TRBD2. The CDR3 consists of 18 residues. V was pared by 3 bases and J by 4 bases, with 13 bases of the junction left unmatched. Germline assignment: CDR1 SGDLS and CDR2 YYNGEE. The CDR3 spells CASSARGVSGGVPDTQYF. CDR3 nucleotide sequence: TGTGCCAGCAGCGCGAGGGGTGTTAGCGGGGGGGTCCCAGATACGCAGTATTTT.

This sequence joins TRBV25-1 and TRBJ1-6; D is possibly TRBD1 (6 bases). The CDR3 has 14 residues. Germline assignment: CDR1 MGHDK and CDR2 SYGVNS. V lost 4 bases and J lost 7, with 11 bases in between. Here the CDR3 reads CASSGDRRNSPLHF. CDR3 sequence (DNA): TGTGCCAGCAGTGGTGACAGGAGGAATTCACCCCTCCACTTT.

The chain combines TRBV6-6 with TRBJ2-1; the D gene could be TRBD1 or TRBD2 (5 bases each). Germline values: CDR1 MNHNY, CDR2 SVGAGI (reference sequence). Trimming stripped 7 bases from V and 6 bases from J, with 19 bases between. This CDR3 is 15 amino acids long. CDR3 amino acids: CASIRDAGYGNEQFF. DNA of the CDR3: TGTGCCAGCATTCGGGACGCTGGGTACGGCAATGAGCAGTTCTTC.

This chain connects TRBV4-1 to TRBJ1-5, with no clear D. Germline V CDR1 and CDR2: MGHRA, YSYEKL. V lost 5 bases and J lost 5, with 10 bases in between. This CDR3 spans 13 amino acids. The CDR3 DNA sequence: TGCGCCAGCAGCTTGACGGCATATCAGCCCCAGCATTTT. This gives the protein CASSLTAYQPQHF.

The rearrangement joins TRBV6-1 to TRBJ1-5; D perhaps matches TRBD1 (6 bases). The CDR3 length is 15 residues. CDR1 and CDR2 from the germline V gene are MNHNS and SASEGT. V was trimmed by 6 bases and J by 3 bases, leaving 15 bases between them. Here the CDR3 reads CASRPQGLPNQPQHF. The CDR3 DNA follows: TGTGCCAGCAGGCCACAGGGTCTCCCCAATCAGCCCCAGCATTTT.

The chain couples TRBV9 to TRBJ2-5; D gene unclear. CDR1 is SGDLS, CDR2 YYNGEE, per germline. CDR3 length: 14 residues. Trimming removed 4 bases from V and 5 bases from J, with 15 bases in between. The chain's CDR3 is CASSLSVGRETQYF. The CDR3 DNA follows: TGTGCCAGCAGCCTCAGCGTAGGGCGTGAGACCCAGTACTTC.

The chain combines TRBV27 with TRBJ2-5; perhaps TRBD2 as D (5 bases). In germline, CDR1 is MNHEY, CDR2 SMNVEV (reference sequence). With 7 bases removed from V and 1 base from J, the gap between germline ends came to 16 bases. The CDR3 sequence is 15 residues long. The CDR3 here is CASNSLAGLQETQYF. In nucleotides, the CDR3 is TGTGCCAGCAACTCCCTGGCGGGCCTCCAAGAGACCCAGTACTTC.